The 26 T cell receptor beta chains below were found in one sample sequenced in a study of Graves' ophthalmopathy and Graves' hyperthyroidism. From RNA, the CDR3 regions of TCR beta chains were amplified and sequenced. HTBI primers were employed in first-round RT-PCR, then a second-round multiplex PCR followed. TCRdb redid the calling of the multiplex PCR reads with MiXCR, one entry per CDR3 protein. The repertoire holds about 220,000 distinct CDR3 sequences, with roughly 21% as singletons. The source material was peripheral blood. These receptors all stem from a woman aged 45-60 years with Graves' ophthalmopathy.

This clonotype was detected many times. The rearrangement links TRBV28 to TRBJ2-7; possibly TRBD1 for D (5 bases). CDR1 is MDHEN, CDR2 SYDVKM, per germline. The CDR3 sequence is 14 residues long. Trimming cost V 3 bases and J 0 bases, with 9 bases left between them. The CDR3 reads CASSFRVASYEQYF. Written as DNA, the CDR3 is TGTGCCAGCAGTTTCAGGGTAGCCTCCTACGAGCAGTACTTC.

This clonotype was observed at least ten times. An end of the junction does not agree with germline; a read error may underlie this. CDR3 DNA sequence: TGTGCTAGCAGCCCAAGGGGGGGAGAGACCCAGTACTTC. Amino acid sequence: CASSPRGGETQYF. The chain has TRBV7-7 and TRBJ2-5, with D perhaps TRBD2 (7 bases). Germline CDR1 and CDR2: SSHAT and FNYEAQ (reference sequence). The length of the CDR3 is 13 residues.

This clonotype occurred many times. The chain recombines TRBV5-1 with TRBJ1-6; D is unresolved. V lost 0 bases to trimming and J lost 7 bases, with 11 bases between them. The CDR3 is made up of 15 amino acids. The V gene's germline CDR1 is SGHRS and CDR2 YFSETQ. Here the CDR3 reads CASSLEGAENSPLHF. CDR3 DNA: TGCGCCAGCAGCTTGGAAGGAGCCGAAAATTCACCCCTCCACTTT.

Written as DNA, the CDR3 is TGTGCCAGCAGGAGGGACATAGTCAATGAAAAACTGTTTTTT. Amino acid sequence: CASRRDIVNEKLFF. The chain couples TRBV27 to TRBJ1-4; TRBD1 is a possible D gene (6 bases). V was trimmed by 6 bases and J by 5 bases, leaving 13 bases between them. CDR1 is MNHEY, CDR2 SMNVEV, per germline (reference sequence). CDR3 length: 14 residues.

Ten or more counts support this clonotype. The genes are TRBV20-1 and TRBJ1-1; no clear D. The germline V gene encodes CDR1 DFQATT and CDR2 SNEGSKA (reference sequence). This CDR3 comprises 13 residues. Trimming took off 3 bases at V and 0 bases at J, with 8 bases between the two ends. The CDR3 bases are TGCAGTGCTAGGGCAACAGTGAACACTGAAGCTTTCTTT. Protein product: CSARATVNTEAFF.

The sample holds many counts of this clonotype. The genes are TRBV2 and TRBJ1-5, with no clear D. The CDR3 is 13 residues long. Germline V gene data show CDR1 as SNHLY and CDR2 as FYNNEI. V was trimmed by 2 bases and J by 4 bases, leaving 6 bases between them. Here the CDR3 DNA reads TGTGCCAGCAGTGAACATGGAAATCAGCCCCAGCATTTT. Translation gives CASSEHGNQPQHF.

This clonotype was seen at least ten times. CDR3 region: CASRDRDLTYNSPLHF. In DNA form, the CDR3 reads TGTGCCAGTAGGGACAGGGACTTGACCTATAATTCACCCCTCCACTTT. The chain carries TRBV19 and TRBJ1-6; 8 nucleotides align to TRBD1. The trim removed 6 bases at V and 2 bases at J, leaving 6 bases unmatched. In germline, CDR1 is LNHDA, CDR2 SQIVND (reference sequence). The CDR3 has 16 residues.

V and J are TRBV12-3 or TRBV12-4 and TRBJ1-5; TRBD1 agrees at 8 bases. V lost 4 bases and J lost 3; bases outside the gene matches: 5. The CDR3 sequence is 15 residues long. The CDR3 sequence: CASSSRQGTNQPQHF. The CDR3 region has the DNA TGTGCCAGCAGTTCCCGACAGGGGACCAATCAGCCCCAGCATTTT.

This clonotype was counted ten times or more. The rearrangement uses TRBV19 and TRBJ2-7, with TRBD2 matching 13 bases. V shed 4 bases, J shed 2 bases, and the junction held 14 bases outside the gene matches. In germline, CDR1 is LNHDA, CDR2 SQIVND (reference sequence). This CDR3 is built from 19 residues. The CDR3 loop reads CASSTLGLAGAANTYEQYF. The CDR3 nucleotides read TGTGCCAGTAGTACACTAGGACTAGCGGGAGCGGCGAATACCTACGAGCAGTACTTC. The entire variable domain, with the rest obtained from reference TRBV19 and TRBJ2-7, is as follows: DGGITQSPKYLFRKEGQNVTLSCEQNLNHDAMYWYRQDPGQGLRLIYYSQIVNDFQKGDIAEGYSVSREKKESFPLTVTSAQKNPTAFYLCASSTLGLAGAANTYEQYFGPGTRLTVT.

This clonotype was detected many times. The chain is built from TRBV27 and TRBJ2-7, with a possible D match to TRBD1 (6 bases). CDR1 is MNHEY and CDR2 is SMNVEV in the germline V gene (reference sequence). The CDR3 runs 15 residues. V was shortened by 3 bases and J by 4 bases, with 16 bases between the two germline ends. CDR3 sequence reads: CASSFRPGEMYEQYF. In DNA, the CDR3 is TGTGCCAGCAGTTTTAGACCAGGGGAAATGTACGAGCAGTACTTC.

The rearrangement links TRBV6-1 to TRBJ2-7, with 10 bases matching TRBD1. CDR1 and CDR2 from the germline V gene are MNHNS and SASEGT. The CDR3 is 15 residues long. The trim removed 7 bases at V and 3 bases at J, leaving 9 bases unmatched. This CDR3 reads CASIPRDRGFYEQYF. The CDR3 DNA follows: TGTGCCAGCATCCCCCGGGACAGGGGATTCTACGAGCAGTACTTC.

This clonotype was detected many times. This sequence joins TRBV20-1 and TRBJ2-7; 15 bases are shared with TRBD2. J was trimmed by 1 base and V by 2 bases; bases with no gene match: 3. In germline, CDR1 is DFQATT, CDR2 SNEGSKA (reference sequence). The length of the CDR3 is 16 residues. The CDR3, as DNA: TGCAGTGCTAGACCTGGACTAGCGGGAGGGTCCTACGAGCAGTACTTC. It yields the protein CSARPGLAGGSYEQYF.

This clonotype was found a few times. This chain connects TRBV6-2 or TRBV6-3 to TRBJ1-1; D uncertain. The CDR3 covers 13 residues. V was trimmed by 6 bases and J by 1 base, leaving 9 bases between them. CDR1 is MNHEY and CDR2 is SVGEGT in the germline V gene. Here the CDR3 reads CASSSVTNTEAFF. Here the CDR3 DNA reads TGTGCCAGCAGCTCTGTCACGAACACTGAAGCTTTCTTT.

This clonotype was detected ten times or more. The chain links TRBV7-9 to TRBJ2-7, with 8 nucleotides matching TRBD2. This CDR3 spans 15 amino acids. V lost 5 bases to trimming and J lost 2 bases; unmatched junction nucleotides: 8. CDR1 and CDR2 from the germline V gene are SEHNR and FQNEAQ (reference sequence). CDR3 residues: CASSTDSGTPYEQYF. CDR3 nucleotide sequence: TGTGCCAGCAGCACTGATAGCGGGACGCCCTACGAGCAGTACTTC.

V is TRBV11-2 and J is TRBJ2-7, with 14 bases that match TRBD2. CDR1 and CDR2 (germline): SGHAT, FQNNGV. J gave up 7 bases and V 5 bases, and 16 bases lay outside the gene matches. The CDR3 spans 18 residues. The CDR3 nucleotides read TGTGCCAGCAGCCCTCAGGTCGGGGGACTAGCGGGAGCGGGGGAGCAGTACTTC. Its protein product is CASSPQVGGLAGAGEQYF.

This clonotype was counted many times. The chain links TRBV5-1 to TRBJ2-7; 8 nucleotides line up with TRBD1. Losses at the gene ends were 1 base for V and 4 bases for J; bases not matched to a gene: 4. This CDR3 comprises 14 residues. The germline V gene encodes CDR1 SGHRS and CDR2 YFSETQ. The CDR3 sequence: CASSLTRQGYEQYF. Written as DNA, the CDR3 is TGCGCCAGCAGCTTGACCCGACAGGGGTACGAGCAGTACTTC. The entire variable domain, with the rest obtained from reference TRBV5-1 and TRBJ2-7, is as follows: KAGVTQTPRYLIKTRGQQVTLSCSPISGHRSVSWYQQTPGQGLQFLFEYFSETQRNKGNFPGRFSGRQFSNSRSEMNVSTLELGDSALYLCASSLTRQGYEQYFGPGTRLTVT.

This clonotype was observed at least ten times. The chain joins TRBV2 to TRBJ2-5; TRBD1 matches 7 bases. The germline gives CDR1 SNHLY, CDR2 FYNNEI. The CDR3 runs 13 residues. The ends lost 4 bases at V and 5 bases at J; junction bases unmatched: 4. The CDR3 reads CASSVGQKETQYF. The DNA for the CDR3 is TGTGCCAGCAGTGTGGGACAGAAGGAGACCCAGTACTTC. The whole variable domain, remainder taken from reference TRBV2 and TRBJ2-5, is EPEVTQTPSHQVTQMGQEVILRCVPISNHLYFYWYRQILGQKVEFLVSFYNNEISEKSEIFDDQFSVERPDGSNFTLKIRSTKLEDSAMYFCASSVGQKETQYFGPGTRLLVL.

This clonotype was found many times. This chain links TRBV12-3 or TRBV12-4 with TRBJ2-7, with D maybe TRBD1 (5 bases). Trimming pared 2 bases from V and 3 bases from J, leaving 14 bases between. The CDR3 consists of 15 residues. Here the CDR3 DNA reads TGTGCCAGCAGTTTAAAGGGGCAGGAGAACTACGAGCAGTACTTC. Translating it yields CASSLKGQENYEQYF.

The V call is TRBV2, the J call TRBJ2-7, with 7 positions matching TRBD1. The V and J ends lost 4 bases and 4 bases, in that order; junction bases with no gene match: 10. Germline values: CDR1 SNHLY, CDR2 FYNNEI. The CDR3 sequence is 15 residues long. The CDR3 DNA sequence: TGTGCCAGCAGTGGATCCGGGACAGCGGTTTACGAGCAGTACTTC. Protein product: CASSGSGTAVYEQYF.

This clonotype has ten or more counts. V gene TRBV6-1 combines with J gene TRBJ1-1; TRBD1 is a possible D gene (5 bases). The germline CDR1 and CDR2 sequences are MNHNS and SASEGT. The ends were cut back, 2 bases at V and 1 base at J, with 8 bases in the middle. The CDR3 totals 14 residues. The CDR3 bases are TGTGCCAGCAGTGAAAGTAGGGGGAACACTGAAGCTTTCTTT. It codes for CASSESRGNTEAFF.

This clonotype occurred many times. This chain connects TRBV6-4 to TRBJ2-2, with D uncertain. V lost 2 bases and J 1 base, leaving 2 bases between the germline ends. The CDR3 spans 13 residues. Per the germline V gene, CDR1 is MRHNA and CDR2 is SNTAGT. CDR3: CASSDGNTGELFF. The CDR3 bases are TGTGCCAGCAGTGACGGGAACACCGGGGAGCTGTTTTTT.

A word on this clonotype: An end of the junction differs from the germline gene, which may be a read error. This rearrangement joins TRBV30 to TRBJ2-7; D unresolved. This CDR3 contains 11 residues. Germline V lookup: CDR1 GTSNPN, CDR2 SVGIG (reference sequence). The CDR3 is CAWSDPYEQCF. For the CDR3, the DNA is TGTGCCTGGAGTGACCCCTACGAGCAGTGCTTC.

In its sample, this clonotype was seen many times. The CDR3 DNA reads as TGTGCCAGCAGTTCCGTGGGACGGAGAAACACTGAAGCTTTCTTT. This gives the protein CASSSVGRRNTEAFF. The chain couples TRBV6-5 to TRBJ1-1, with a possible D match to TRBD1 (5 bases). The CDR3 extends over 15 amino acids. Trimming removed 4 bases from V and 2 bases from J, with 14 bases in between. Germline V gene lookup returns CDR1 MNHEY and CDR2 SVGAGI.

This clonotype was seen ten or more times. The V and J genes are TRBV24-1 and TRBJ1-6; no clear D gene. The CDR3 runs to 12 residues. V lost 4 bases and J 7 bases, leaving 4 bases between the germline ends. CDR1 and CDR2 (germline): KGHDR, SFDVKD. The CDR3 is CATSEPNSPLHF. The CDR3 DNA reads TGTGCCACCAGTGAGCCCAATTCACCCCTCCACTTT.

This clonotype occurred many times. This sequence joins TRBV2 and TRBJ1-1, with 8 nucleotides matching TRBD1. Losses at the gene ends were 10 bases for V and 0 bases for J; bases not matched to a gene: 7. The CDR3 has 14 amino acids. Germline V lookup: CDR1 SNHLY, CDR2 FYNNEI. DNA for the CDR3: TGTGCCAACCGGACAGGGTCAGTGAACACTGAAGCTTTCTTT. This codes for CANRTGSVNTEAFF.

This rearrangement joins TRBV6-1 to TRBJ2-7, with D perhaps TRBD2 (5 bases). CDR3 length equals 12 residues. Germline loops: CDR1 MNHNS, CDR2 SASEGT. Trimming took off 3 bases at V and 5 bases at J, with 8 bases between the two ends. The CDR3 loop is CASSESGNEQYF. CDR3 DNA: TGTGCCAGCAGTGAGTCGGGGAACGAGCAGTACTTC.